This T cell receptor beta chain is drawn from a study of T cell repertoires in cytomegalovirus infection. Study in general: From public TCR beta signatures came an indication of both CMV infection and matching HLA type.

Notes on this clonotype: The antigen is unknown.

A single record per CDR3 protein comes from TCRdb applying MiXCR to the reads. This sample yields around 310,000 distinct CDR3 sequences, of which around 29% are seen a single time; 20% belongs to the top ten. Per germline, CDR1 MNHEY and CDR2 SVGAGI. The CDR3 loop spans 14 amino acids. This specimen was cultured PBMCs, taken from culture after CMV antigen stimulation. The sequence was obtained from a human donor in good health (CMV status not recorded). Some clones in this sample may be carry-over from other donors' samples. The chain recombines TRBV6-5 with TRBJ2-7; tentative D call: TRBD1 (6 bases). The CDR3 reads CATSQGTTTYEQYF. CDR3 DNA: TGTGCTACGTCCCAGGGGACGACAACCTACGAGCAGTACTTC.